The following is a T cell receptor beta chain sequence with its context. Other DNA sequences in this sample translate to the same CDR3. The CDR3 contains 13 residues. Germline CDR1 is SGHTA and CDR2 is FQGNSA. The V and J ends lost 1 base and 8 bases, in that order; junction bases with no gene match: 2. The entry originates in a study of T cell responses to AZD1222 COVID-19 vaccine. Using immunoSEQ multiplex PCR, the repertoire was profiled, and TCRdb retains in-frame clones only, with some absent. The data contain under 200,000 clones, approximately 90% of them singletons. The chain recombines TRBV7-2 with TRBJ1-2; 9 bases are shared with TRBD1. This receptor was taken from an adult who received the MenACWY meningococcal vaccine as a control. Sequenced here: peripheral blood, sampled 28 days after the second dose of the MenACWY control vaccine. The CDR3 DNA sequence: TGTGCCAGCAGCTTAGGACAGGGGGGCGGCTACACCTTC. Encoded protein: CASSLGQGGGYTF.